The 27 T cell receptor beta chains below were found in one sample sequenced in a study of post-analysis software for immune sequencing data. What these receptors recognize is not known. Findings and caveats of the study: Controls had lower frequencies than patients of about 5 TRBV segments, which included TRBV5-6, TRBV5-1 and TRBV20-1.

Unique molecular identifiers were built into the TCR beta cDNA libraries. MiXCR, run by TCRdb on the PCR reads, gives a single entry per CDR3 protein. The sample carries around 500,000 distinct CDR3 sequences, approximately 31% recorded once. Sequencing was performed on blood. All receptors derive from a girl aged 2-17 years with multiple sclerosis.

Note on this clonotype: At one end, the junction sequence differs from germline, possibly due to a read error. The chain uses TRBV5-1 and TRBJ2-1; TRBD1 might be the D (5 bases). Germline V CDR1 and CDR2: SGHRS, YFSETQ. CDR3 size: 13 residues. CDR3 amino acids: CASSRGSYNELFF. DNA of the CDR3: TGCGCCAGCAGCAGGGGTTCCTACAATGAGCTGTTCTTC.

This chain joins TRBV9 and TRBJ2-1, with unresolved D. CDR1 is SGDLS and CDR2 is YYNGEE in the germline V gene. CDR3 size: 11 residues. Trimming removed 0 bases at V and 9 bases at J, with 4 bases between. The CDR3 coding sequence is TGTGCCAGCAGCGTAGGTGTTGAGCAGTTCTTC. Encoded protein: CASSVGVEQFF.

The J gene is TRBJ2-5, the V gene TRBV5-1; D remains ambiguous. The germline V and J ends were trimmed by 5 bases and 4 bases, with 12 bases remaining between them. This CDR3 is built from 13 residues. Per germline, CDR1 SGHRS and CDR2 YFSETQ. In DNA, the CDR3 is TGCGCCAGCAGTTCAGAGATCCGAGAGACCCAGTACTTC. Its translation is CASSSEIRETQYF.

The chain carries TRBV11-2 and TRBJ2-5; D may correspond to TRBD1 or TRBD2 (5 bases each). CDR1 SGHAT and CDR2 FQNNGV come from the germline V gene. V lost 5 bases to trimming and J lost 4 bases, with 23 bases between them. This CDR3 spans 17 amino acids. DNA of the CDR3: TGTGCCAGCAGCACGCACCCGCCAGGGAGTTCGGGAGAGACCCAGTACTTC. Its protein product is CASSTHPPGSSGETQYF.

The rearrangement uses TRBV20-1 and TRBJ2-5; TRBD1 matches at 8 bases. With V trimmed by 0 bases and J by 5 bases, 5 bases remained unmatched. The CDR3 has 14 amino acids. Germline V lookup: CDR1 DFQATT, CDR2 SNEGSKA (reference sequence). The DNA for the CDR3 is TGCAGTGCTAGAGACTCCCGGGACAGGGAGACCCAGTACTTC. It translates to CSARDSRDRETQYF.

The table lists this clonotype with a few counts. The chain recombines TRBV20-1 with TRBJ1-2; D not resolved. The CDR3 has 13 amino acids. V shed 0 bases and J shed 4 bases, with 9 bases lying between them. Germline loops: CDR1 DFQATT, CDR2 SNEGSKA (reference sequence). The CDR3 coding sequence is TGCAGTGCTAGAGATCCCAGGACCTATGGCTACACCTTC. It translates to CSARDPRTYGYTF.

The chain carries TRBV2 and TRBJ2-5, with D perhaps TRBD2 (6 bases). The CDR3 length is 14 residues. Trimming shortened V by 7 bases and J by 2 bases, and 14 bases separated the two germline ends. In germline, CDR1 is SNHLY, CDR2 FYNNEI. The CDR3 here is CASNRDSRQETQYF. The DNA for the CDR3 is TGTGCCAGCAACCGGGACTCCCGGCAAGAGACCCAGTACTTC.

This CDR3 reads CASSLKRGAETDTQYF. The CDR3 region has the DNA TGTGCCAGCAGCCTAAAGCGGGGGGCCGAAACAGATACGCAGTATTTT. V and J are TRBV13 and TRBJ2-3; 9 positions agree with TRBD2. Germline-derived CDR1 and CDR2 are PRHDT and FYEKMQ (reference sequence). Unmatched junction bases numbered 9, after V lost 5 bases and J lost 3 bases. CDR3 size: 16 residues.

As for this clonotype: One end of the junction fails to match germline, which may point to a read error. The DNA of the CDR3 is TGCAGTGCCCCGACGGTAAACCAAGGGACCCAGTACTTC. Its translation: CSAPTVNQGTQYF. The V call is TRBV20-1, the J call TRBJ2-5, with no clear D. Germline values: CDR1 DFQATT, CDR2 SNEGSKA (reference sequence). The CDR3 extends over 13 amino acids.

This clonotype was counted between two and nine times. CDR3 coding DNA: TGTGCCAGTGCTTTCGACAGGGGGCTTGAGCAGTACTTC. This sequence encodes CASAFDRGLEQYF. V usage is TRBV6-6 and J usage is TRBJ2-7, with 10 bases fitting TRBD1. The CDR3 is 13 amino acids. Germline V gene sequence: CDR1 MNHNY, CDR2 SVGAGI (reference sequence). Trimming cost V 9 bases and J 7 bases; bases outside gene matches: 9.

The rearrangement joins TRBV18 to TRBJ2-2, with 9 nucleotides matching TRBD1. V lost 3 bases to trimming and J lost 4 bases; unmatched junction nucleotides: 6. The CDR3 extends over 16 amino acids. Germline CDR1 is KGHSH and CDR2 is LQKENI. This CDR3 reads CASSPSGTGSTGELFF. For the CDR3, the DNA is TGTGCCAGCTCACCTTCCGGGACAGGGAGCACCGGGGAGCTGTTTTTT.

This clonotype was recorded a few times. The genes are TRBV20-1 and TRBJ1-2; D is possibly TRBD1 (5 bases). The V and J ends lost 6 bases and 4 bases respectively, with 12 bases between them. CDR1 and CDR2 from the germline V gene are DFQATT and SNEGSKA (reference sequence). The CDR3 consists of 12 residues. DNA of the CDR3: TGCAGTGCCCTACAGGACTCCTATGGCTACACCTTC. Its protein product is CSALQDSYGYTF.

V is TRBV29-1 and J is TRBJ1-2; a possible D gene is TRBD1 (5 bases). Germline V gene sequence: CDR1 SQVTM, CDR2 ANQGSEA. Trimming stripped 4 bases from V and 5 bases from J, with 8 bases between. This CDR3 comprises 11 residues. CDR3 in amino acids: CSVVTGYGYTF. CDR3 coding DNA: TGCAGCGTTGTTACAGGTTATGGCTACACCTTC.

This chain uses TRBV20-1 with TRBJ1-5; 7 bases align to TRBD1. CDR3 length: 14 residues. The germline CDR1 and CDR2 sequences are DFQATT and SNEGSKA (reference sequence). The V and J ends lost 5 bases and 6 bases, in that order; junction bases with no gene match: 10. CDR3 nucleotide sequence: TGCAGTGCTTCTTACGACAGGGAGGGTCAGCCCCAGCATTTT. It is translated as CSASYDREGQPQHF.

At least ten counts were recorded for this clonotype. The chain has TRBV20-1 and TRBJ1-2; D not resolved. Germline loops: CDR1 DFQATT, CDR2 SNEGSKA (reference sequence). V dropped 0 bases and J dropped 8 bases, with 10 bases sitting between them. The CDR3 is 12 residues long. CDR3 amino acids: CSARDLTRGYTF. The CDR3 DNA sequence: TGCAGTGCTAGAGATCTTACTAGGGGCTACACCTTC.

The chain has TRBV7-2 and TRBJ2-3, with 8 positions matching TRBD1. CDR3 length: 15 amino acids. CDR1 is SGHTA, CDR2 FQGNSA, per germline. V lost 5 bases and J lost 6; bases outside the gene matches: 10. In DNA form, the CDR3 reads TGTGCCAGCAGCCCCAGGACAGGGCAAGGCGATACGCAGTATTTT. Its translation is CASSPRTGQGDTQYF.

This chain links TRBV5-1 with TRBJ1-1; 8 bases map to TRBD1. CDR1 is SGHRS, CDR2 YFSETQ, per germline. The CDR3 covers 14 residues. V was clipped by 6 bases and J by 4 bases; unmatched bases: 8. CDR3 coding DNA: TGCGCCAGCACCTCGACAGGGGTGGTCACTGAAGCTTTCTTT. Translation: CASTSTGVVTEAFF. Full variable domain (remainder filled in from reference TRBV5-1 and TRBJ1-1): KAGVTQTPRYLIKTRGQQVTLSCSPISGHRSVSWYQQTPGQGLQFLFEYFSETQRNKGNFPGRFSGRQFSNSRSEMNVSTLELGDSALYLCASTSTGVVTEAFFGQGTRLTVV.

The CDR3 reads CASSPLQGRHGYTF. Here the CDR3 DNA reads TGTGCCAGCTCACCACTTCAGGGGCGGCATGGCTACACCTTC. The chain has TRBV18 and TRBJ1-2, with D possibly matching TRBD1 (6 bases). The V end lost 1 base, the J end lost 6 bases, and 12 bases lay between the germline ends. Per the germline V gene, CDR1 is KGHSH and CDR2 is LQKENI. The CDR3 runs to 14 residues.

V usage is TRBV10-3 and J usage is TRBJ2-1; 11 nucleotides align to TRBD1. CDR3 size: 17 residues. Per the germline V gene, CDR1 is ENHRY and CDR2 is SYGVKD. J was trimmed by 0 bases and V by 6 bases; bases with no gene match: 7. The CDR3: CAIRGQGETISYNEQFF. The CDR3 coding sequence is TGTGCCATCAGGGGACAGGGGGAGACGATCTCCTACAATGAGCAGTTCTTC.

The chain is built from TRBV5-5 and TRBJ1-1; D is unclear. The CDR3 has 16 residues. Deletions cut 1 base from V and 2 bases from J, with 15 bases between. Germline CDR1 reads SGHKS; CDR2 reads YYEKEE (reference sequence). The CDR3 spells CASSLSLNQVNTEAFF. CDR3 nucleotides: TGTGCCAGCAGCTTGTCCCTCAACCAGGTTAACACTGAAGCTTTCTTT.

This sequence joins TRBV20-1 and TRBJ2-5, with TRBD2 matching over 13 bases. The CDR3 length is 21 residues. CDR1 and CDR2 from the germline V gene are DFQATT and SNEGSKA (reference sequence). After removal of 1 base from V and 2 bases from J, the junction contained 19 bases not matched to a gene. The CDR3: CSARGGDAGRLAGGRQETQYF. The CDR3 nucleotides read TGCAGTGCTAGAGGGGGTGATGCCGGCAGACTAGCGGGGGGTAGGCAAGAGACCCAGTACTTC.

The V gene is TRBV29-1, the J gene TRBJ2-1; the D gene is possibly TRBD2 (5 bases). V lost 6 bases to trimming and J lost 6 bases, with 15 bases between them. Germline lookup yields CDR1 SQVTM and CDR2 ANQGSEA. The CDR3 is 13 residues long. Here the CDR3 DNA reads TGCAGCGTGACGAGGCTAGCCTTCAATGAGCAGTTCTTC. Translation: CSVTRLAFNEQFF.

This clonotype was counted at least ten times. The J gene is TRBJ2-3, the V gene TRBV20-1; 7 bases match TRBD2. The CDR3 runs 17 residues. Looked up from germline, CDR1 is DFQATT and CDR2 is SNEGSKA (reference sequence). Trimming took 0 bases from V and 0 from J; bases not matched to a gene: 9. CDR3 DNA sequence: TGCAGTGCTAGAGATCCTTGGGGGACTAAAAGCACAGATACGCAGTATTTT. Translating gives CSARDPWGTKSTDTQYF.

This chain links TRBV12-3 or TRBV12-4 with TRBJ2-2, with D perhaps assigned TRBD1 or TRBD2 (6 bases each). This CDR3 has 17 amino acids. The germline V and J ends were trimmed by 6 bases and 1 base, with 18 bases remaining between them. The CDR3 sequence is CASRRDTGGENTGELFF. CDR3 in DNA: TGTGCCAGCAGGCGGGACACCGGTGGGGAGAACACCGGGGAGCTGTTTTTT.

The chain links TRBV5-1 to TRBJ2-5; the D gene is possibly TRBD1 (5 bases). Germline V gene lookup returns CDR1 SGHRS and CDR2 YFSETQ. The CDR3 runs 13 residues. The V end was cut by 6 bases, the J end by 3 bases, with 12 bases between. CDR3 bases: TGCGCCAGCACCCGGGTAGGGGAAGAGACCCAGTACTTC. Its translation: CASTRVGEETQYF. The full variable domain, in which reference TRBV5-1 and TRBJ2-5 provide the parts outside the CDR3, is KAGVTQTPRYLIKTRGQQVTLSCSPISGHRSVSWYQQTPGQGLQFLFEYFSETQRNKGNFPGRFSGRQFSNSRSEMNVSTLELGDSALYLCASTRVGEETQYFGPGTRLLVL.

The table lists this clonotype with a few counts. This chain uses TRBV29-1 with TRBJ1-1, with D possibly being TRBD1 (5 bases). V lost 1 base to trimming and J lost 3 bases, with 21 bases between them. Germline CDR1 is SQVTM and CDR2 is ANQGSEA. This CDR3 contains 17 residues. CDR3 sequence: CSVEGSPGQGRYTEAFF. CDR3 sequence (DNA): TGCAGCGTTGAAGGGTCTCCGGGGCAGGGAAGGTACACTGAAGCTTTCTTT.

V is TRBV20-1 and J is TRBJ1-1, with 8 bases that match TRBD1. The CDR3 covers 14 residues. Trimming removed 1 base from V and 5 bases from J; junction bases left unmatched: 6. Germline assignment: CDR1 DFQATT and CDR2 SNEGSKA (reference sequence). Written as DNA, the CDR3 is TGCAGTGCTAGAGTGGACAGGGCGGGTACTGAAGCTTTCTTT. Its protein is CSARVDRAGTEAFF.